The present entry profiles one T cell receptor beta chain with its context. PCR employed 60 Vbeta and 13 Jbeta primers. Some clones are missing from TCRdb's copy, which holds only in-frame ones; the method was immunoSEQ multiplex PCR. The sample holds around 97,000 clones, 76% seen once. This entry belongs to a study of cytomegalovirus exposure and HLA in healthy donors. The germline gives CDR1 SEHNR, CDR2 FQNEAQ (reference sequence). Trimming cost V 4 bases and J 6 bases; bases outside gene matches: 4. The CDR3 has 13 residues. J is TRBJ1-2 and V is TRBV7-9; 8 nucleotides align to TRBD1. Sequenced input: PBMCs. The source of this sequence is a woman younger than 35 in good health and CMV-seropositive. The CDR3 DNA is TGTGCCAGCAGCTCGACAGGGGATCATGGCTACACCTTC. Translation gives CASSSTGDHGYTF.